This TCR beta chain appears in the sequencing data of a study of OX40 agonist ivuxolimab in advanced cancers. Study at large: In this cohort, patients received ivuxolimab, an agonistic anti-OX40 (CD134) antibody. Findings and caveats of the study: Dosing at 0.1 to 3.0 mg/kg was accompanied by clonal expansion of CD4+ and CD8+ blood T cells by week 6. The average count of expanded clones was higher among CD8+ T cells than among CD4+.

Researchers took blood at baseline, on cycle 4 day 1, and on cycle 7 day 1. In regard to this clone: What it recognizes is unknown.

CDR1 is LNHNV, CDR2 YYDKDF, per germline (reference sequence). Trimming removed 5 bases from V and 4 bases from J, with 17 bases in between. The CDR3 covers 15 residues. The table came from immunoSEQ multiplex PCR; TCRdb's copy has only in-frame clones and leaves some out. Of 80,000 to 95,000 clones in the sample, around nine tenths were seen once. The V gene is TRBV15, the J gene TRBJ1-2; no clear D gene. The material was CD4+ or CD8+ T cells sorted from blood, obtained in a trial of the OX40 agonist ivuxolimab. The receptor was isolated from an adult with an advanced solid tumor such as melanoma, head and neck, liver or kidney cancer. The CDR3 bases are TGTGCCACCAGCCAATTCCTTGAGTGGAGCTATGGCTACACCTTC. Protein sequence: CATSQFLEWSYGYTF.